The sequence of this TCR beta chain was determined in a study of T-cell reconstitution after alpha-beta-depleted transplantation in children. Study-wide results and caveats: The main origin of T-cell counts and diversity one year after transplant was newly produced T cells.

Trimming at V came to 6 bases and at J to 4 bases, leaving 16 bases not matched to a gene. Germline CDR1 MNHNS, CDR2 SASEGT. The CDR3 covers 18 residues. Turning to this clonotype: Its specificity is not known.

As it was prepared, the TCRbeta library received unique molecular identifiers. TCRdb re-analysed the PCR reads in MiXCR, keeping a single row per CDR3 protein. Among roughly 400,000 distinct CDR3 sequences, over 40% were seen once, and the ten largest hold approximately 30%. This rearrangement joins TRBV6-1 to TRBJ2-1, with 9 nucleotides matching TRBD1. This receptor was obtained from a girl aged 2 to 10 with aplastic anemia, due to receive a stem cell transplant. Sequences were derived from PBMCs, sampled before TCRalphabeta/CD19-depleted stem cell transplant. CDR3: CASRSNTGGSKGYNEQFF. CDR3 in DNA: TGTGCCAGCAGGTCGAACACAGGGGGCTCCAAGGGGTACAATGAGCAGTTCTTC.